This TCR beta chain emerged from a study of cytomegalovirus exposure and HLA in healthy donors. Across the study: The same platform was used for the roughly 130 validation repertoires as for the approximately 720 first-cohort repertoires, as reported in a later analysis. Overall study results and limits: In vitro work confirmed that three CMV-associated chains recognize CMV antigens. The listing of some 170 TCR beta chains classed them as cytomegalovirus-associated.

On this clone: Its target is unknown.

The method was immunoSEQ multiplex PCR; TCRdb's version includes in-frame clones alone and lacks a portion of them. The data show tens of thousands of clones, more than 75% seen once. CDR3 size: 13 residues. Germline V gene lookup returns CDR1 SGHRS and CDR2 YFSETQ. V lost 5 bases and J lost 4; bases outside the gene matches: 4. The donors were members of the validation cohort, which comprised around 110 subjects and was separate from the first cohort of 666 subjects. The material sequenced was PBMCs. The chain carries TRBV5-1 and TRBJ2-3; 7 nucleotides agree with TRBD2. This TCR was recovered from a man in his late teens or twenties in good health and CMV-seronegative. This chain's CDR3 is CASRGGSSDTQYF. CDR3 DNA: TGCGCCAGCAGAGGCGGGAGCTCAGATACGCAGTATTTT. Full variable domain (outside the CDR3, taken from reference TRBV5-1 and TRBJ2-3): KAGVTQTPRYLIKTRGQQVTLSCSPISGHRSVSWYQQTPGQGLQFLFEYFSETQRNKGNFPGRFSGRQFSNSRSEMNVSTLELGDSALYLCASRGGSSDTQYFGPGTRLTVL.